The next 29 T cell receptor beta chains were all read from a single sample in a study of T cell repertoires in cytomegalovirus infection. TCRdb itself ran the reads through MiXCR, one entry per CDR3 protein. The sample records about 360,000 distinct CDR3 sequences, approximately 18% being singletons. Sequencing input: PBMCs. The receptor set was obtained from a human donor in good health (CMV status not recorded). Some clones in this sample may be carry-over from other donors' samples.

This chain links TRBV6-5 with TRBJ2-2; D call uncertain. Germline loops: CDR1 MNHEY, CDR2 SVGAGI. V was cut by 2 bases and J by 2 bases, with 6 bases left in between. The CDR3 loop spans 14 amino acids. The CDR3 nucleotides are TGTGCCAGCAGTTACGGCCCTAACACCGGGGAGCTGTTTTTT. Amino acids: CASSYGPNTGELFF.

This clonotype has a count of ten or more. This chain connects TRBV7-8 to TRBJ1-1; D remains ambiguous. Trimming removed 1 base from V and 3 bases from J, with 9 bases in between. The germline CDR1 and CDR2 sequences are SGHVS and FQNEAQ. This CDR3 comprises 14 residues. The CDR3 protein is CASSLDGVDTEAFF. As DNA, the CDR3 is TGTGCCAGCAGCTTAGATGGGGTCGACACTGAAGCTTTCTTT.

The gene calls are TRBV5-1 and TRBJ1-1; possibly TRBD1 for D (5 bases). Germline lookup yields CDR1 SGHRS and CDR2 YFSETQ. The CDR3 runs 15 residues. Trimming stripped 4 bases from V and 1 base from J, with 14 bases between. The CDR3 bases are TGCGCCAGCAGCATCCGGGACGGCGGGAACACTGAAGCTTTCTTT. It yields the protein CASSIRDGGNTEAFF.

As to this clonotype: A much bigger clone sits one base away, suggesting this may be a read error. V usage is TRBV10-3 and J usage is TRBJ2-3; 11 bases are shared with TRBD1. Germline V lookup: CDR1 ENHRY, CDR2 SYGVKD. This CDR3 spans 15 amino acids. The J segment lost 8 bases and the V segment lost 4 bases, leaving 8 bases of the junction unmatched. CDR3 protein: CAISGGQGVQGTQYF. CDR3 nucleotide sequence: TGTGCCATCAGTGGGGGACAGGGGGTCCAAGGTACGCAGTATTTT.

The chain combines TRBV27 with TRBJ2-4; 10 nucleotides match TRBD1. The CDR3 runs 15 residues. From germline, CDR1 is MNHEY and CDR2 SMNVEV (reference sequence). J gave up 4 bases and V 6 bases, and 6 bases lay outside the gene matches. CDR3 bases: TGTGCCAGCAGCGACAGACAGGGGGCGAAAAACATTCAGTACTTC. This codes for CASSDRQGAKNIQYF.

This clonotype appeared a few times. This chain's CDR3 is CASSPRHSYGYTF. The DNA for the CDR3 is TGTGCCAGCAGTCCTCGTCATAGCTATGGCTACACCTTC. This sequence joins TRBV7-9 and TRBJ1-2; D is uncertain. V was pared by 6 bases and J by 4 bases, with 12 bases between. This CDR3 spans 13 amino acids. Germline V gene lookup returns CDR1 SEHNR and CDR2 FQNEAQ (reference sequence).

This clonotype was seen ten or more times. The chain joins TRBV7-2 to TRBJ2-1, with no clear D. The ends were cut back, 1 base at V and 8 bases at J, with 6 bases in the middle. The CDR3 extends over 12 amino acids. Germline values: CDR1 SGHTA, CDR2 FQGNSA. CDR3 region: CASSLVLDEQFF. The DNA of the CDR3 is TGTGCCAGCAGCTTAGTTCTTGATGAGCAGTTCTTC.

V is TRBV12-3 or TRBV12-4 and J is TRBJ2-2, with 7 bases fitting TRBD1. The CDR3 is 17 residues long. The V and J ends lost 2 bases and 2 bases, in that order; junction bases with no gene match: 8. CDR3 sequence: CASSLFSGGPNTGELFF. The DNA for the CDR3 is TGTGCCAGCAGTTTATTTTCAGGGGGACCCAACACCGGGGAGCTGTTTTTT.

This clonotype appeared many times. The rearrangement uses TRBV7-2 and TRBJ2-1; D might be TRBD1 or TRBD2, each matching 5 bases. V lost 5 bases and J 9 bases, leaving 17 bases between the germline ends. CDR1 is SGHTA, CDR2 FQGNSA, per germline. This CDR3 has 14 residues. The CDR3 sequence is CASSPNGAGFEQFF. In nucleotides, the CDR3 is TGTGCCAGCAGCCCCAACGGGGCAGGGTTTGAGCAGTTCTTC. Combining the CDR3 with reference TRBV7-2 and TRBJ2-1 gives the whole variable domain GAGVSQSPSNKVTEKGKDVELRCDPISGHTALYWYRQSLGQGLEFLIYFQGNSAPDKSGLPSDRFSAERTGGSVSTLTIQRTQQEDSAVYLCASSPNGAGFEQFFGPGTRLTVL.

This clonotype has just one count. The CDR3 loop reads CSATGLKNGGELFF. The CDR3 nucleotides are TGCAGTGCCACGGGACTGAAGAACGGCGGGGAGCTGTTTTTT. The chain recombines TRBV20-1 with TRBJ2-2; TRBD2 might be the D (6 bases). With 6 bases removed from V and 7 bases from J, the gap between germline ends came to 18 bases. This CDR3 has 14 amino acids. From germline, CDR1 is DFQATT and CDR2 SNEGSKA (reference sequence).

This clonotype has at least ten counts. J is TRBJ1-5 and V is TRBV7-2; D not certain. Germline V gene sequence: CDR1 SGHTA, CDR2 FQGNSA. This CDR3 spans 15 amino acids. The V end lost 5 bases, the J end lost 1 base, and 12 bases lay between the germline ends. In DNA form, the CDR3 reads TGTGCCAGCAGCCTCCTATGGCAGAGCAATCAGCCCCAGCATTTT. Translated: CASSLLWQSNQPQHF.

The sample holds many counts of this clonotype. The J gene is TRBJ2-5, the V gene TRBV12-3 or TRBV12-4; D is possibly TRBD1 or TRBD2 (5 bases each). V lost 4 bases to trimming and J lost 4 bases, with 7 bases between them. This CDR3 spans 12 amino acids. The CDR3 nucleotides are TGTGCCAGCAGTTATGGGGGAGAGACCCAGTACTTC. It yields the protein CASSYGGETQYF.

This chain connects TRBV20-1 to TRBJ2-1; TRBD2 agrees at 7 bases. Germline V lookup: CDR1 DFQATT, CDR2 SNEGSKA (reference sequence). The CDR3 runs to 18 residues. V trimming: 3 bases; J trimming: 1 base; junction bases outside the gene matches: 15. CDR3 in amino acids: CSARGGRAGGRSYNEQFF. The CDR3 DNA reads TGCAGTGCTAGGGGTGGGAGGGCCGGCGGTAGATCCTACAATGAGCAGTTCTTC.

This clonotype was observed a handful of times. In DNA form, the CDR3 reads TGTGCCAGCAGCTTAGGGTTCCTAGCGGGGGACCACACAGATACGCAGTATTTT. It translates to CASSLGFLAGDHTDTQYF. The V call is TRBV7-2, the J call TRBJ2-3; 10 positions match TRBD2. V dropped 1 base and J dropped 2; count of bases not matched to a gene: 9. The CDR3 totals 18 residues. CDR1 is SGHTA, CDR2 FQGNSA, per germline.

This clonotype has more than one count but fewer than ten. The rearrangement links TRBV12-3 or TRBV12-4 to TRBJ2-3; D is unclear. This CDR3 comprises 13 residues. V lost 7 bases to trimming and J lost 0 bases, with 8 bases between them. The CDR3 loop is CASKVASTDTQYF. CDR3 bases: TGTGCCAGCAAGGTCGCAAGCACAGATACGCAGTATTTT.

This clonotype occurred a few times. The gene calls are TRBV12-3 or TRBV12-4 and TRBJ1-5, with TRBD1 as a possible D gene (6 bases). Trimming shortened V by 6 bases and J by 6 bases, and 15 bases separated the two germline ends. This CDR3 has 14 residues. In DNA, the CDR3 is TGTGCCAGCAGCCACAACAGGGTCCGTCAGCCCCAGCATTTT. It codes for CASSHNRVRQPQHF.

This clonotype has a count of ten or more. CDR3 sequence reads: CASSGYRVARGDTQYF. In DNA form, the CDR3 reads TGTGCCAGCAGCGGATACAGGGTGGCCAGGGGTGATACGCAGTATTTT. The gene calls are TRBV7-8 and TRBJ2-3; possible D gene TRBD1, 6 bases. The CDR3 has 16 amino acids. Germline CDR1 is SGHVS and CDR2 is FQNEAQ. The V and J ends lost 5 bases and 6 bases respectively, with 21 bases between them.

Only a few counts were recorded for this clonotype. CDR3 sequence: CATSREEVPLEQYF. CDR3 DNA sequence: TGTGCCACCAGCAGAGAAGAAGTCCCTCTCGAGCAGTACTTC. The chain joins TRBV15 to TRBJ2-7, with D unresolved. CDR3 size: 14 residues. Germline-derived CDR1 and CDR2 are LNHNV and YYDKDF (reference sequence). V dropped 0 bases and J dropped 6 bases, with 12 bases sitting between them.

There are a few counts of this clonotype. This chain uses TRBV20-1 with TRBJ1-1; D not certain. This CDR3 spans 12 amino acids. Germline assignment: CDR1 DFQATT and CDR2 SNEGSKA (reference sequence). CDR3 DNA sequence: TGCAAAATCAGGACCTCCGGGCCTGAAGCTTTCTTT. Its protein product is CKIRTSGPEAFF.

This clonotype was seen just once. This may be a read error: a much more frequent sequence differs by one nucleotide. The CDR3 does not end in the conserved phenylalanine or tryptophan, so this is likely a read error. Here the CDR3 DNA reads TGTGCCACCCGACAGGAAGGCCCTTACAATGAGCAGTTCTGC. Its protein product is CATRQEGPYNEQFC. The rearrangement uses TRBV19 and TRBJ2-1; D is possibly TRBD1 (6 bases). Germline V CDR1 and CDR2: LNHDA, SQIVND (reference sequence). The length of the CDR3 is 14 residues. Between the trimmed V and J ends, which lost 10 bases and 4 bases, there was a span of 17 bases.

The rearrangement links TRBV19 to TRBJ2-1, with 8 nucleotides matching TRBD2. The CDR3 has 16 amino acids. After removal of 4 bases from V and 10 bases from J, the junction contained 15 bases not matched to a gene. Germline V gene sequence: CDR1 LNHDA, CDR2 SQIVND (reference sequence). The CDR3 protein is CASSSGTRGPIDEQFF. CDR3 in DNA: TGTGCCAGTAGTAGCGGGACTAGGGGCCCTATAGACGAGCAGTTCTTC.

The CDR3 DNA follows: TGTGCCTGGGGGTACAACGTGAACACTGAAGCTTTCTTT. Protein sequence: CAWGYNVNTEAFF. The rearrangement joins TRBV30 to TRBJ1-1; no clear D gene. CDR1 is GTSNPN, CDR2 SVGIG, per germline (reference sequence). The CDR3 covers 13 residues. The ends were cut back, 5 bases at V and 0 bases at J, with 10 bases in the middle. The entire variable domain, with the rest obtained from reference TRBV30 and TRBJ1-1, is as follows: SQTIHQWPATLVQPVGSPLSLECTVEGTSNPNLYWYRQAAGRGLQLLFYSVGIGQISSEVPQNLSASRPQDRQFILSSKKLLLSDSGFYLCAWGYNVNTEAFFGQGTRLTVV.

There are many counts of this clonotype. J is TRBJ2-2 and V is TRBV7-8; D may be TRBD1 (6 bases). Germline lookup yields CDR1 SGHVS and CDR2 FQNEAQ. This CDR3 spans 15 amino acids. Deletions cut 5 bases from V and 6 bases from J, with 16 bases between. The CDR3 DNA is TGTGCCAGCAGCCCTGGGACAAGACGCTCCGGGGAGCTGTTTTTT. This gives the protein CASSPGTRRSGELFF.

This clonotype was seen only a few times. The gene calls are TRBV20-1 and TRBJ2-1; D tentatively reads TRBD1 or TRBD2 (5 bases each). The CDR3 spans 11 residues. The germline CDR1 and CDR2 sequences are DFQATT and SNEGSKA (reference sequence). V lost 8 bases and J lost 7, with 12 bases in between. The CDR3 spells CSIGGRNEQFF. CDR3 sequence (DNA): TGCAGTATTGGGGGAAGGAATGAGCAGTTCTTC.

The genes are TRBV11-2 and TRBJ2-4; D ambiguous. The CDR3 is 14 residues long. V lost 5 bases and J lost 3, with 11 bases in between. Germline assignment: CDR1 SGHAT and CDR2 FQNNGV. The CDR3 loop is CASSDSDHKNIQYF. CDR3 bases: TGTGCCAGCAGCGACTCCGACCACAAAAACATTCAGTACTTC. Full variable domain (outside the CDR3, taken from reference TRBV11-2 and TRBJ2-4): EAGVAQSPRYKIIEKRQSVAFWCNPISGHATLYWYQQILGQGPKLLIQFQNNGVVDDSQLPKDRFSAERLKGVDSTLKIQPAKLEDSAVYLCASSDSDHKNIQYFGAGTRLSVL.

The sample holds many counts of this clonotype. V gene TRBV7-2 combines with J gene TRBJ2-7; possible D gene TRBD2, 6 bases. V was clipped by 0 bases and J by 3 bases, with 12 bases between them. Germline CDR1 is SGHTA and CDR2 is FQGNSA. This CDR3 has 15 amino acids. In DNA, the CDR3 is TGTGCCAGCAGCTTAGCGGTGGCGGGGTTCTACGAGCAGTACTTC. This translates into CASSLAVAGFYEQYF.

This clonotype was detected ten times or more. The chain's CDR3 is CASSFWDSGPFF. The DNA of the CDR3 is TGTGCCAGCAGTTTTTGGGACAGTGGCCCTTTCTTT. The rearrangement uses TRBV12-3 or TRBV12-4 and TRBJ1-1, with TRBD1 matching 7 bases. The CDR3 consists of 12 residues. V shed 3 bases, J shed 12 bases, and the junction held 7 bases outside the gene matches.

This clonotype came up many times. The genes are TRBV7-2 and TRBJ2-3, with TRBD2 identical over 10 bases. Germline assignment: CDR1 SGHTA and CDR2 FQGNSA. V shed 3 bases, J shed 14 bases, and the junction held 8 bases outside the gene matches. The CDR3 is 13 residues long. DNA of the CDR3: TGTGCCAGCAGCTTCGAGCGGGGGGGCGATAGGTATTTT. Its protein is CASSFERGGDRYF.

This clonotype was seen ten or more times. The chain is built from TRBV7-2 and TRBJ1-1; 8 bases map to TRBD1. CDR3 length: 14 residues. V shed 4 bases and J 4 bases; nucleotides not matched to a gene: 5. CDR1 and CDR2 (germline): SGHTA, FQGNSA. The CDR3 nucleotides read TGTGCCAGCAGCTCCCAGGGGGCAGGCACTGAAGCTTTCTTT. Translating it yields CASSSQGAGTEAFF.